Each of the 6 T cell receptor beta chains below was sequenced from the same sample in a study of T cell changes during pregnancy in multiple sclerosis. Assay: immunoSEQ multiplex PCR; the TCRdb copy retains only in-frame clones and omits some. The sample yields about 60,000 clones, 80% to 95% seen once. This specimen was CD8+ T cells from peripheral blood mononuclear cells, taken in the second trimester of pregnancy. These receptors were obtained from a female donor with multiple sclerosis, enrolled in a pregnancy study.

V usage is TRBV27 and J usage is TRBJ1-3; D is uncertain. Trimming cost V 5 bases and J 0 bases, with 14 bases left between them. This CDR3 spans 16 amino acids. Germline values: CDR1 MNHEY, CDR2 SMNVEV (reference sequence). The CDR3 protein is CASSPSAGSSGNTIYF. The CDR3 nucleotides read TGTGCCAGCAGTCCCTCGGCAGGTAGCTCTGGAAACACCATATATTTT.

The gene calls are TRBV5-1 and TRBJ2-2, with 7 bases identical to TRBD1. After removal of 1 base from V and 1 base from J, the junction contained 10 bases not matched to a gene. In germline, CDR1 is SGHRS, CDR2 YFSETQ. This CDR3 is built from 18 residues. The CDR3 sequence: CASSLRGRGWENTGELFF. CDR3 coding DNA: TGCGCCAGCAGCTTGCGCGGCAGGGGGTGGGAGAACACCGGGGAGCTGTTTTTT.

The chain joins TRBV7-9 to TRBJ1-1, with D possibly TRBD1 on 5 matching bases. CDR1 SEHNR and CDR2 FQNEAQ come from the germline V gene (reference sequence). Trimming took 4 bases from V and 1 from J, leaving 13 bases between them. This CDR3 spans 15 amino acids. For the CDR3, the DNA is TGTGCCAGCAGCTCGACAGACATCCAGAACACTGAAGCTTTCTTT. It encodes CASSSTDIQNTEAFF.

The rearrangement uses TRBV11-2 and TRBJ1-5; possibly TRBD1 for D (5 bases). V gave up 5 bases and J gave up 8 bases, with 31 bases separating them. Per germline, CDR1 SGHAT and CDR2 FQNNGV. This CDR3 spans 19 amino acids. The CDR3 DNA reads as TGTGCCAGCAGCCCACAGATGGATGGGGACTCCGAAGGAGGGAAGCCCCAGCATTTT. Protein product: CASSPQMDGDSEGGKPQHF.

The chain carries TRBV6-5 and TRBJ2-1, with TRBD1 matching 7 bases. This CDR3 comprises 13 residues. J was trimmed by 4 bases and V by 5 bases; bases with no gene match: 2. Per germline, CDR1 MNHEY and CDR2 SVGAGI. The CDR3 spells CASSVGQYNEQFF. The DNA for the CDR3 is TGTGCCAGCAGTGTGGGACAGTACAATGAGCAGTTCTTC.

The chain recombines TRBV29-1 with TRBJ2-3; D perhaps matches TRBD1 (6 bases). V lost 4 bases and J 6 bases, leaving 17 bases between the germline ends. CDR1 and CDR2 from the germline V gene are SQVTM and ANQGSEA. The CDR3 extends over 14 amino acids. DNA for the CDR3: TGCAGCGTTGGCCTACAGGGAATTGGTGATACGCAGTATTTT. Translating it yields CSVGLQGIGDTQYF.